This T cell receptor (beta chain) was recorded in a study of T cells in Graves' hyperthyroidism and ophthalmopathy. Graves' hyperthyroidism was deemed stable absent ophthalmopathy progression within 18 months. Newly diagnosed patients aged 18 to 65 had hyperthyroidism of under 2 months' duration. RNA transcripts were the template for amplifying TCR beta CDR3 regions. HTBI primers were used for first-round RT-PCR of the TCR CDR3. One entry per CDR3 protein results from TCRdb running MiXCR on the multiplex PCR reads. Of 500,000 to 750,000 distinct CDR3 sequences in the sample, around 45% were seen once. Many counts were recorded for this clonotype. The CDR3 sequence is 19 residues long. J was trimmed by 6 bases and V by 6 bases; bases with no gene match: 20.

This sequence joins TRBV12-3 or TRBV12-4 and TRBJ2-5; 12 nucleotides line up with TRBD2. The sequenced material came from peripheral blood or thyroid tissue (not recorded which). The source is a woman younger than 30 with Graves' hyperthyroidism. Here the CDR3 DNA reads TGTGCCAGCAGACAGGGAGAGAGACGGGAACTAGCGGGAGGTCAGACCCAGTACTTC. This sequence encodes CASRQGERRELAGGQTQYF.